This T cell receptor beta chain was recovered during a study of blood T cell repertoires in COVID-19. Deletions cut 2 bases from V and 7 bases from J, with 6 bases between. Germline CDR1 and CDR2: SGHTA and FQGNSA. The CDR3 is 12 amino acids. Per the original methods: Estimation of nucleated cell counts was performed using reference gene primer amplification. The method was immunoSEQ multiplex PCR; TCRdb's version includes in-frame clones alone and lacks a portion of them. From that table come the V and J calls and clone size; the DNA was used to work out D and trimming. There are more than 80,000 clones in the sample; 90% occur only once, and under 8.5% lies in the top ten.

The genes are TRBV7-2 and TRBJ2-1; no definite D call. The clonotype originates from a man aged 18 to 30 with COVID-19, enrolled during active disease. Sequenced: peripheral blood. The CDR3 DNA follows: TGTGCCAGCAGCTTACCGGTGAATGAGCAGTTCTTC. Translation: CASSLPVNEQFF.